This TCR beta chain derives from a study of shared clonotypes between healthy human individuals. Original analysis: Filtering was not the same, since immunoSEQ gave junction-only sequences without quality scores. Libraries were prepared by immunoSEQ multiplex PCR; TCRdb keeps only in-frame clonotypes and omits some of them. That table gives V, J and clone size, and the DNA gave D and trimming. The sample includes under 2,500,000 clones, under 97% of them seen just once. Germline values: CDR1 MNHEY, CDR2 SVGAGI. Trimming pared 6 bases from V and 6 bases from J, leaving 14 bases between. The CDR3 extends over 13 amino acids. Findings and caveats of the study: Clonotype sharing among the donors was expected to vary with sequencing depth. Naive subsets usually exceeded memory subsets in estimated richness. Investigators collected only blood, and repertoires in tissues likely differ.

About this clone: Its antigen is as yet unknown.

The clonotype comes from a man aged 18-30 years in good health. Source material: naive CD4+ T cells sorted from blood. Subset indicated: CD45RA+ positively selected. J is TRBJ1-1 and V is TRBV6-5; D is perhaps TRBD1 (5 bases). This CDR3 is CASSPERGPEAFF. The CDR3 DNA reads as TGTGCCAGCAGCCCCGAGCGGGGCCCTGAAGCTTTCTTT.